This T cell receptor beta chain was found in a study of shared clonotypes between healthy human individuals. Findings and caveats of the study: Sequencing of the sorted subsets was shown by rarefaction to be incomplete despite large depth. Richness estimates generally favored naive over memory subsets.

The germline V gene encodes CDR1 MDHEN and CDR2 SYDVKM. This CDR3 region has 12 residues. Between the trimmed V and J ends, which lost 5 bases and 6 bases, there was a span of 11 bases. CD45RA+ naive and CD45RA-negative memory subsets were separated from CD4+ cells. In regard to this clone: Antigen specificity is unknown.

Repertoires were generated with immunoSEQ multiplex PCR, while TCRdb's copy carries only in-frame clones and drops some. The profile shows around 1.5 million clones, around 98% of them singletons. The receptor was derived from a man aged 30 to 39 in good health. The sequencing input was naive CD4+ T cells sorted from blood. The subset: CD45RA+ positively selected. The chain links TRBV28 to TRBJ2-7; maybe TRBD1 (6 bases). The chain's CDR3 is CASSLQGSEQYF. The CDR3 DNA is TGTGCCAGCAGTCTACAGGGATCCGAGCAGTACTTC.